Following are 23 T cell receptor beta chains from one sample sequenced in a study of cytomegalovirus exposure and HLA in healthy donors. A multiplex PCR was run with 60 Vbeta primers and 13 Jbeta primers. Only in-frame clones appear in the TCRdb table, and some are missing; sequencing was by immunoSEQ multiplex PCR. The sample yields about 160,000 clones, roughly 78% seen once. The sequenced sample was PBMCs. The receptors were sampled from a middle-aged man in good health and CMV-seropositive.

The chain has TRBV5-1 and TRBJ2-7, with 10 bases that match TRBD2. The trim removed 4 bases at V and 3 bases at J, leaving 4 bases unmatched. The CDR3 length is 14 residues. Germline V gene sequence: CDR1 SGHRS, CDR2 YFSETQ. CDR3: CASSPGLADYEQYF. The CDR3 nucleotides read TGCGCCAGCAGCCCCGGACTAGCGGACTACGAGCAGTACTTC. Looking up the rest from reference TRBV5-1 and TRBJ2-7 gives the full variable domain: KAGVTQTPRYLIKTRGQQVTLSCSPISGHRSVSWYQQTPGQGLQFLFEYFSETQRNKGNFPGRFSGRQFSNSRSEMNVSTLELGDSALYLCASSPGLADYEQYFGPGTRLTVT.

With respect to this clone: Distinct nucleotide sequences in the sample also encode this CDR3. The rearrangement links TRBV6-5 to TRBJ2-5, with D possibly TRBD1 on 6 matching bases. Between the trimmed V and J ends, which lost 0 bases and 5 bases, there was a span of 7 bases. The CDR3 is 13 amino acids. Per germline, CDR1 MNHEY and CDR2 SVGAGI. The CDR3 sequence: CASSYSTGETQYF. DNA of the CDR3: TGTGCCAGCAGTTACTCGACAGGCGAGACCCAGTACTTC.

The V call is TRBV30, the J call TRBJ2-2; D gene ambiguous. Germline V CDR1 and CDR2: GTSNPN, SVGIG (reference sequence). CDR3 length equals 16 residues. Between the trimmed V and J ends, which lost 5 bases and 3 bases, there was a span of 19 bases. The CDR3, as DNA: TGTGCCTGGCAAGCCCGGCCCCGACGGGACACCGGGGAGCTGTTTTTT. Its protein is CAWQARPRRDTGELFF. The entire variable domain, with the rest obtained from reference TRBV30 and TRBJ2-2, is as follows: SQTIHQWPATLVQPVGSPLSLECTVEGTSNPNLYWYRQAAGRGLQLLFYSVGIGQISSEVPQNLSASRPQDRQFILSSKKLLLSDSGFYLCAWQARPRRDTGELFFGEGSRLTVL.

This rearrangement joins TRBV5-1 to TRBJ2-7; 9 nucleotides align to TRBD1. This CDR3 region has 13 residues. CDR1 is SGHRS and CDR2 is YFSETQ in the germline V gene. J lost 7 bases, V lost 4 bases, and 6 bases had no gene match. CDR3 in DNA: TGCGCCAGCAGCCCTGGGACAGGGTGGGAGCAGTACTTC. This encodes CASSPGTGWEQYF.

This chain links TRBV28 with TRBJ2-5, with 8 bases matching TRBD1. The J call may not be correct, given that the DNA end is closer to TRBJ2-7. Germline V gives CDR1 MDHEN, CDR2 SYDVKM. The CDR3 consists of 14 residues. For the CDR3, the DNA is TGTGCCAGCAGTTCCGGGACAGGTACCTACGAGCAGTACTTC. Translated, it gives CASSSGTGTYEQYF.

The chain is built from TRBV25-1 and TRBJ1-2; 10 nucleotides agree with TRBD1. Losses at the gene ends were 6 bases for V and 1 base for J; bases not matched to a gene: 2. Germline CDR1 is MGHDK and CDR2 is SYGVNS. This CDR3 is built from 14 residues. CDR3 residues: CASSWTGGNYGYTF. The CDR3 coding sequence is TGTGCCAGCAGCTGGACAGGGGGTAACTATGGCTACACCTTC.

V usage is TRBV9 and J usage is TRBJ2-7; 7 nucleotides align to TRBD2. The CDR3 totals 15 residues. In germline, CDR1 is SGDLS, CDR2 YYNGEE. V shed 1 base, J shed 0 bases, and the junction held 4 bases outside the gene matches. CDR3 loop: CASSVSGESSYEQYF. The CDR3 DNA reads TGTGCCAGCAGCGTAAGCGGGGAGAGCTCCTACGAGCAGTACTTC. Looking up the rest from reference TRBV9 and TRBJ2-7 gives the full variable domain: DSGVTQTPKHLITATGQRVTLRCSPRSGDLSVYWYQQSLDQGLQFLIQYYNGEERAKGNILERFSAQQFPDLHSELNLSSLELGDSALYFCASSVSGESSYEQYFGPGTRLTVT.

Remarks on this clone: A junction end diverges from the germline sequence, so it may reflect a read error. This chain links TRBV7-9 with TRBJ1-5; 10 nucleotides agree with TRBD1. CDR3 length: 13 amino acids. CDR1 and CDR2 from the germline V gene are SEHNR and FQNEAQ (reference sequence). CDR3 residues: CSSSPGTGAPQHF. The CDR3 DNA reads as TGTTCCAGCAGCCCCGGGACAGGGGCGCCCCAGCATTTT.

The rearrangement uses TRBV27 and TRBJ2-3; a possible D gene is TRBD2 (5 bases). The V end lost 4 bases, the J end lost 2 bases, and 13 bases lay between the germline ends. Germline loops: CDR1 MNHEY, CDR2 SMNVEV (reference sequence). The CDR3 loop spans 15 amino acids. The CDR3 DNA follows: TGTGCCAGCAGTTCCCCGGACTCCCCCACAGATACGCAGTATTTT. This encodes CASSSPDSPTDTQYF.

CDR3 sequence (DNA): TGCGCCACCGGGACAGCGAACACCGGGGAGCTGTTTTTT. Translated, it gives CATGTANTGELFF. This chain connects TRBV4-1 to TRBJ2-2; 7 bases are shared with TRBD1. CDR1 MGHRA and CDR2 YSYEKL come from the germline V gene. The CDR3 runs 13 residues. Unmatched junction bases numbered 2, after V lost 10 bases and J lost 0 bases.

This chain uses TRBV5-4 with TRBJ1-5; D is uncertain. The CDR3 length is 13 residues. Per germline, CDR1 SGHNT and CDR2 YYREEE (reference sequence). The CDR3 DNA is TGTGCTACCACCTCGGGGAGCAATCAGCCCCAGCATTTT. Translating gives CATTSGSNQPQHF.

The genes are TRBV7-2 and TRBJ1-1; 11 bases fit TRBD1. Looked up from germline, CDR1 is SGHTA and CDR2 is FQGNSA. This CDR3 region has 16 residues. V gave up 5 bases and J gave up 6 bases; unmatched junction bases: 11. CDR3 residues: CASSPRAGTGGAEAFF. The CDR3 nucleotides are TGTGCCAGCAGCCCCAGGGCGGGGACAGGGGGTGCTGAAGCTTTCTTT.

The chain uses TRBV27 and TRBJ2-7; 7 nucleotides line up with TRBD1. This CDR3 region has 14 residues. V dropped 5 bases and J dropped 7; count of bases not matched to a gene: 11. The germline V gene has CDR1 MNHEY and CDR2 SMNVEV (reference sequence). This chain's CDR3 is CASSRRDRRLEQYF. The CDR3 region has the DNA TGTGCCAGCAGTCGAAGGGACAGAAGATTGGAGCAGTACTTC.

The chain couples TRBV19 to TRBJ2-2; 8 bases map to TRBD1. J was trimmed by 2 bases and V by 8 bases; bases with no gene match: 7. CDR1 is LNHDA, CDR2 SQIVND, per germline (reference sequence). The CDR3 consists of 15 residues. The CDR3 sequence is CASRNRGRNTGELFF. The CDR3 nucleotides are TGTGCCAGTCGGAACAGGGGGAGAAACACCGGGGAGCTGTTTTTT.

V is TRBV7-2 and J is TRBJ2-5; 7 bases line up with TRBD2. CDR3 length: 14 residues. The junction had 7 bases not matched to a gene; V was cut back by 5 bases and J by 4 bases. Germline V gene data show CDR1 as SGHTA and CDR2 as FQGNSA. The CDR3 DNA follows: TGTGCCAGCAGCCCGGCCGGGACTACAGAGACCCAGTACTTC. It encodes CASSPAGTTETQYF.

This clone was recorded a few times. The chain uses TRBV4-2 and TRBJ1-2; 10 bases fit TRBD1. Unmatched junction bases numbered 7, after V lost 1 base and J lost 2 bases. Germline V CDR1 and CDR2: LGHNA, YNFKEQ. The CDR3 runs to 17 residues. CDR3 amino acids: CASSQAGTGVPNYGYTF. CDR3 in DNA: TGTGCCAGCAGCCAAGCTGGGACAGGGGTCCCGAACTATGGCTACACCTTC.

The V call is TRBV20-1, the J call TRBJ2-1; tentatively, D is TRBD1 (6 bases). CDR1 and CDR2 (germline): DFQATT, SNEGSKA (reference sequence). V lost 3 bases, J lost 7 bases, and 7 bases lay in between. This CDR3 is 11 amino acids long. CDR3 amino acids: CSARGHNEQFF. In DNA, the CDR3 is TGCAGTGCTAGGGGACATAATGAGCAGTTCTTC.

This rearrangement joins TRBV4-3 to TRBJ2-7, with D possibly TRBD2 on 6 matching bases. Trimming cost V 3 bases and J 3 bases, with 12 bases left between them. The V gene's germline CDR1 is LGHNA and CDR2 YSLEER. The CDR3 length is 14 residues. For the CDR3, the DNA is TGCGCCAGCAGCCATACCGTGGGGGGCTACGAGCAGTACTTC. Translation gives CASSHTVGGYEQYF.

Here the CDR3 DNA reads TGTGCCAGCAGCGGAGGCGGGGCTAGCTCTGGAAACACCATATATTTT. Protein sequence: CASSGGGASSGNTIYF. The chain uses TRBV9 and TRBJ1-3, with a possible D match to TRBD1 (5 bases). Trimming shortened V by 3 bases and J by 0 bases, and 13 bases separated the two germline ends. Per the germline V gene, CDR1 is SGDLS and CDR2 is YYNGEE. This CDR3 has 16 residues.

The chain combines TRBV18 with TRBJ2-1, with TRBD2 identical over 10 bases. The CDR3 extends over 14 amino acids. Trimming took 5 bases from V and 7 from J; bases not matched to a gene: 5. The germline V gene has CDR1 KGHSH and CDR2 LQKENI. The CDR3 reads CASSKRGGLNEQFF. In nucleotides, the CDR3 is TGTGCCAGCTCAAAGCGGGGGGGCCTGAATGAGCAGTTCTTC.

In DNA, the CDR3 is TGTGCCAGCAGCTTAGGATATGGACAGACCTACGAGCAGTACTTC. Translating it yields CASSLGYGQTYEQYF. The V and J genes are TRBV7-2 and TRBJ2-7; tentative D call: TRBD1 (6 bases). V was clipped by 1 base and J by 2 bases, with 12 bases between them. The CDR3 covers 15 residues. Germline V gene data show CDR1 as SGHTA and CDR2 as FQGNSA.

The chain joins TRBV19 to TRBJ1-2; D may be TRBD1 (6 bases). Germline-derived CDR1 and CDR2 are LNHDA and SQIVND (reference sequence). This CDR3 is built from 13 residues. The V end lost 10 bases, the J end lost 7 bases, and 19 bases lay between the germline ends. CDR3: CATQEGGRGGYTF. The CDR3 DNA sequence: TGTGCCACCCAAGAGGGGGGGCGCGGTGGCTACACCTTC.

The J gene is TRBJ2-5, the V gene TRBV11-3; D gene ambiguous. Trimming left V 0 bases short and J 3 bases short, with 11 bases between. CDR1 SGHNT and CDR2 YENEEA come from the germline V gene. The CDR3 consists of 15 residues. CDR3 region: CASSLEPSREETQYF. The CDR3 DNA reads as TGTGCCAGCAGCTTAGAACCTTCTAGAGAAGAGACCCAGTACTTC.